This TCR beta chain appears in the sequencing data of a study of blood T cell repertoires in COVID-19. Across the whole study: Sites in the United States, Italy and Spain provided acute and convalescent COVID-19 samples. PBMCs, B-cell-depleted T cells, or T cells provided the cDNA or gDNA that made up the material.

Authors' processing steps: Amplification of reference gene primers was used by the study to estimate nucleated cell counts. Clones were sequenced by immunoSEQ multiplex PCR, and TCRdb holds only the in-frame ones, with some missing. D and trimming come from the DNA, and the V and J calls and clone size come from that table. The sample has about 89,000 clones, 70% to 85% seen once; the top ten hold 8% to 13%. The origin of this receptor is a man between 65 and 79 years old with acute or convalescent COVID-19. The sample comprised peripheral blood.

The CDR3 loop is CASSSSHGGAKYQETQYF. CDR3 sequence (DNA): TGTGCCAGCAGCTCCTCCCACGGGGGGGCCAAATACCAAGAGACCCAGTACTTC. The rearrangement links TRBV7-2 to TRBJ2-5; 8 positions agree with TRBD2. CDR1 SGHTA and CDR2 FQGNSA come from the germline V gene. The CDR3 consists of 18 residues. J was trimmed by 0 bases and V by 4 bases; bases with no gene match: 13.